This T cell receptor (beta chain) is drawn from a study of cytomegalovirus exposure and HLA in healthy donors. The study's findings and limits: Reportedly, diagnosis of cytomegalovirus status by the classifier showed high specificity and sensitivity. Specificity for CMV antigens was confirmed in vitro for a few of the CMV-associated chains.

V dropped 7 bases and J dropped 6 bases, with 22 bases sitting between them. The CDR3 sequence is 15 residues long. Germline assignment: CDR1 MNHNS and CDR2 SASEGT. To note about this clone: Its antigen remains unidentified.

The PCR used 60 Vbeta and 13 Jbeta primers. Measured with immunoSEQ multiplex PCR; TCRdb has only the in-frame clones, and not every one. The sample consists of some 190,000 clones, more than 65% of them appearing once. This TCR derives from a woman in her 30s in good health and CMV-seropositive. The sequencing input was PBMCs. V is TRBV6-1 and J is TRBJ2-7; a weak D match, TRBD1 (9 bases). CDR3: CASTGGGTGTTEQYF. The DNA for the CDR3 is TGTGCCAGCACCGGGGGGGGGACAGGGACGACCGAGCAGTACTTC.